This passage covers 11 T cell receptor beta chains from one sample sequenced in a study of human T cells and chemical hapten exposure. For the library, individual cDNA molecules each received unique molecular identifiers. TCRdb analysed the reads with MiXCR anew, one entry per CDR3 protein. The sample records fewer than 150,000 distinct CDR3 sequences, over 7% being singletons. Total RNA came from unfractionated whole blood. Source material: whole blood. All receptors derive from a human donor in good health. Some clones in this sample may be carry-over from other donors' samples.

This chain joins TRBV10-3 and TRBJ1-4, with a tentative D call TRBD1 (5 bases). The CDR3 covers 13 residues. V was cut by 2 bases and J by 8 bases, with 9 bases left in between. From germline, CDR1 is ENHRY and CDR2 SYGVKD. CDR3 nucleotide sequence: TGTGCCATCAGTGAGCCGGGGCAGGAAAAACTGTTTTTT. It encodes CAISEPGQEKLFF.

This chain uses TRBV6-8 with TRBJ2-7; possible D gene TRBD2, 5 bases. Looked up from germline, CDR1 is MNHGY and CDR2 is SAAAGT. V shed 10 bases and J shed 3 bases, with 16 bases lying between them. The CDR3 length is 13 residues. Here the CDR3 DNA reads TGTGCCAACCCGGACGGGGTAAACTACGAGCAGTACTTC. It codes for CANPDGVNYEQYF.

In this sample, this clonotype turned up many times. The chain has TRBV29-1 and TRBJ1-1; TRBD1 is a possible D gene (5 bases). The V and J ends lost 0 bases and 0 bases respectively, with 8 bases between them. Germline values: CDR1 SQVTM, CDR2 ANQGSEA. The CDR3 contains 14 residues. CDR3 loop: CSVEDWGMNTEAFF. CDR3 in DNA: TGCAGCGTTGAAGATTGGGGCATGAACACTGAAGCTTTCTTT.

This clonotype was detected a few times. V usage is TRBV4-1 and J usage is TRBJ2-3; 12 bases are a match to TRBD2. This CDR3 region has 16 residues. Germline loops: CDR1 MGHRA, CDR2 YSYEKL. V dropped 5 bases and J dropped 2; count of bases not matched to a gene: 5. CDR3 nucleotides: TGCGCCAGCAGCAATCGACTAGCGGGAGCCACAGATACGCAGTATTTT. Protein product: CASSNRLAGATDTQYF.

This clonotype turned up a few times. The chain has TRBV7-2 and TRBJ2-5; D is ambiguous. The CDR3 runs 15 residues. V was trimmed by 0 bases and J by 1 base, leaving 9 bases between them. Per germline, CDR1 SGHTA and CDR2 FQGNSA. As DNA, the CDR3 is TGTGCCAGCAGCTTAGCTTTGGGCTCCCAAGAGACCCAGTACTTC. It yields the protein CASSLALGSQETQYF.

The chain carries TRBV6-2 or TRBV6-3 and TRBJ2-1; D is ambiguous. CDR1 is MNHEY, CDR2 SVGEGT, per germline. CDR3 size: 12 residues. V lost 6 bases, J lost 3 bases, and 6 bases lay in between. CDR3 DNA sequence: TGTGCCAGCAGCCAATTCTACAATGAGCAGTTCTTC. It codes for CASSQFYNEQFF.

The rearrangement joins TRBV7-2 to TRBJ2-1, with TRBD1 matching 7 bases. There are 18 residues in the CDR3. J gave up 7 bases and V 2 bases, and 17 bases lay outside the gene matches. The germline V gene encodes CDR1 SGHTA and CDR2 FQGNSA. The CDR3 reads CASSLSVFGQGVGNEQFF. CDR3 coding DNA: TGTGCCAGCAGCTTAAGCGTTTTCGGGCAGGGGGTGGGGAATGAGCAGTTCTTC.

This clonotype was seen a handful of times. The CDR3 DNA is TGTGCCAGCAGCACCACAGGATTTCTCTATGGCTACACCTTC. This sequence encodes CASSTTGFLYGYTF. This chain links TRBV7-2 with TRBJ1-2; a weak D match, TRBD1 (5 bases). From germline, CDR1 is SGHTA and CDR2 FQGNSA. The CDR3 loop spans 14 amino acids. V lost 5 bases and J lost 4, with 14 bases in between.

This clonotype showed up just a few times. The CDR3 region has the DNA TGTGCCAGCAGTTACATGGAGGGGAGCTCCTACGAGCAGTACTTC. Its protein product is CASSYMEGSSYEQYF. The J gene is TRBJ2-7, the V gene TRBV6-2 or TRBV6-3, with D perhaps TRBD2 (6 bases). V lost 2 bases and J lost 0, with 11 bases in between. Germline V lookup: CDR1 MNHEY, CDR2 SVGEGT. The CDR3 covers 15 residues.

The V and J genes are TRBV10-3 and TRBJ2-7; D is ambiguous. This CDR3 region has 12 residues. Germline V gene data show CDR1 as ENHRY and CDR2 as SYGVKD. Trimming took off 2 bases at V and 4 bases at J, with 6 bases between the two ends. In DNA, the CDR3 is TGTGCCATCAGTGAGAGCTTGTACGAGCAGTACTTC. Translated, it gives CAISESLYEQYF.

The sample holds many counts of this clonotype. This rearrangement joins TRBV27 to TRBJ2-7; 7 nucleotides line up with TRBD1. Trimming took 8 bases from V and 4 from J; bases not matched to a gene: 5. Germline V CDR1 and CDR2: MNHEY, SMNVEV (reference sequence). The CDR3 runs to 12 residues. The CDR3 protein is CASWAGGYEQYF. CDR3 coding DNA: TGTGCCAGCTGGGCAGGGGGTTACGAGCAGTACTTC.